The next 21 T cell receptor beta chains were all read from a single sample in a study of TIL therapy for anti-PD-1-resistant metastatic lung cancer. Time point reported: pre-treatment sample, taken before nivolumab and TIL therapy. Sequencing used immunoSEQ v3. The protocol was immunoSEQ multiplex PCR, while the TCRdb copy is restricted to in-frame clones and leaves out a portion. The table has about 21,000 clones, approximately 70% seen once; the top ten hold around 1.8%. Sequencing was performed on blood, taken at baseline. These receptors all come from a person aged 25-85 years with non-small cell lung cancer.

This sequence joins TRBV5-1 and TRBJ2-3; 14 nucleotides line up with TRBD2. The CDR3 totals 18 residues. The V gene end was trimmed by 2 bases and the J gene end by 7 bases; junction bases not matched to a gene: 12. The germline CDR1 and CDR2 sequences are SGHRS and YFSETQ. Here the CDR3 reads CASSLGTSGRPFTHTQYF. The CDR3 nucleotides read TGCGCCAGCAGCTTAGGGACTAGCGGGAGACCGTTCACGCATACGCAGTATTTT.

This clone was observed a handful of times. The V and J genes are TRBV4-1 and TRBJ2-3, with 10 bases aligning to TRBD2. The CDR3 contains 15 residues. From germline, CDR1 is MGHRA and CDR2 YSYEKL. With 5 bases clipped from V and 5 bases from J, the junction kept 7 bases outside the gene matches. As DNA, the CDR3 is TGCGCCAGCAGCAGTTCGTCTAGCGGGAGAGATACGCAGTATTTT. This sequence encodes CASSSSSSGRDTQYF.

This rearrangement joins TRBV29-1 to TRBJ2-7; 10 positions agree with TRBD1. V was clipped by 6 bases and J by 3 bases; unmatched bases: 8. Germline values: CDR1 SQVTM, CDR2 ANQGSEA. CDR3 length equals 14 residues. This CDR3 reads CSVLRDRGVYEQYF. CDR3 coding DNA: TGCAGCGTGCTCCGGGACAGGGGCGTCTACGAGCAGTACTTC.

In its sample, this clone was seen once. V is TRBV12-3 or TRBV12-4 and J is TRBJ1-2; a possible D gene is TRBD1 (6 bases). The CDR3 spans 12 residues. The V gene lost 8 bases and the J gene lost 3 bases, with 10 bases spanning the gap. CDR3 sequence (DNA): TGTGCCAGCGGGGGCAGCTACTATGGCTACACCTTC. This gives the protein CASGGSYYGYTF.

This clone was observed a few times. The chain combines TRBV12-3 or TRBV12-4 with TRBJ1-1, with D unresolved. With 3 bases removed from V and 0 bases from J, the gap between germline ends came to 2 bases. The CDR3 has 12 residues. CDR3 amino acids: CASSLMNTEAFF. The DNA of the CDR3 is TGTGCCAGCAGTTTGATGAACACTGAAGCTTTCTTT.

The chain has TRBV7-2 and TRBJ2-1, with 7 bases fitting TRBD2. Trimming took 1 base from V and 9 from J; bases not matched to a gene: 12. Germline lookup yields CDR1 SGHTA and CDR2 FQGNSA. CDR3 length: 16 amino acids. In nucleotides, the CDR3 is TGTGCCAGCAGCTTAGATTTGGGGGAGGGCCCAGGTGAGCAGTTCTTC. Its protein is CASSLDLGEGPGEQFF.

The chain combines TRBV15 with TRBJ2-7, with TRBD1 as a possible D gene (6 bases). Germline CDR1 reads LNHNV; CDR2 reads YYDKDF (reference sequence). CDR3 length equals 13 residues. The V end lost 4 bases, the J end lost 7 bases, and 14 bases lay between the germline ends. CDR3 region: CATSKLSRGEQYF. The CDR3 DNA reads TGTGCCACCAGCAAGTTGAGTAGGGGGGAGCAGTACTTC.

The chain carries TRBV2 and TRBJ2-1; D is unresolved. The CDR3 has 15 residues. Germline V lookup: CDR1 SNHLY, CDR2 FYNNEI. Trimming cost V 5 bases and J 8 bases, with 19 bases left between them. The CDR3 coding sequence is TGTGCCAGCAGTAAGGGTTCCCCCTTAGACGATGAGCAGTTCTTC. The encoded protein is CASSKGSPLDDEQFF.

The count of this clone is one. This sequence joins TRBV18 and TRBJ1-1; the D is unclear. The CDR3 extends over 12 amino acids. The germline V and J ends were trimmed by 5 bases and 1 base, with 5 bases remaining between them. Germline assignment: CDR1 KGHSH and CDR2 LQKENI. CDR3 residues: CASSTANTEAFF. CDR3 nucleotide sequence: TGTGCCAGCTCAACTGCGAACACTGAAGCTTTCTTT. The variable domain in full, with the rest retrieved from reference TRBV18 and TRBJ1-1, is NAGVMQNPRHLVRRRGQEARLRCSPMKGHSHVYWYRQLPEEGLKFMVYLQKENIIDESGMPKERFSAEFPKEGPSILRIQQVVRGDSAAYFCASSTANTEAFFGQGTRLTVV.

This chain links TRBV18 with TRBJ1-2; 7 nucleotides match TRBD1. CDR1 is KGHSH, CDR2 LQKENI, per germline. CDR3 size: 15 residues. V lost 3 bases, J lost 8 bases, and 12 bases stayed unmatched. The chain's CDR3 is CASSPGRTGLMGYTF. The CDR3 bases are TGTGCCAGCTCACCGGGGAGGACAGGACTCATGGGCTACACCTTC.

The gene calls are TRBV5-1 and TRBJ2-5, with TRBD2 matching 9 bases. V was pared by 4 bases and J by 3 bases, with 4 bases of the junction left unmatched. This CDR3 has 14 amino acids. CDR1 and CDR2 from the germline V gene are SGHRS and YFSETQ. CDR3 DNA: TGCGCCAGCAGCAAGACTAGCGGAAAAGAGACCCAGTACTTC. As protein: CASSKTSGKETQYF.

There are a few counts of this clone. The V call is TRBV3-1 (or the pseudogene TRBV3-2), the J call TRBJ1-1; D is unclear. Trimming removed 2 bases from V and 8 bases from J, with 6 bases in between. The CDR3 is 11 amino acids. Germline V gives CDR1 LGHDT, CDR2 YNNKEL (reference sequence). CDR3 amino acids: CASSQSGEAFF. The CDR3 bases are TGTGCCAGCAGCCAATCTGGGGAAGCTTTCTTT.

The chain recombines TRBV18 with TRBJ2-2; no reliable D call. The CDR3 extends over 15 amino acids. CDR1 and CDR2 (germline): KGHSH, LQKENI. V was clipped by 2 bases and J by 3 bases, with 10 bases between them. The CDR3 sequence: CASSPISADTGELFF. Here the CDR3 DNA reads TGTGCCAGCTCACCAATCTCCGCCGACACCGGGGAGCTGTTTTTT.

J is TRBJ2-3 and V is TRBV5-6; 9 positions agree with TRBD1. There are 13 residues in the CDR3. Germline CDR1 is SGHDT and CDR2 is YYEEEE. The J segment lost 4 bases and the V segment lost 7 bases, leaving 4 bases of the junction unmatched. CDR3 region: CASLRQGADTQYF. In nucleotides, the CDR3 is TGTGCCAGCTTGAGACAGGGGGCAGATACGCAGTATTTT.

This clone rates as large. The rearrangement joins TRBV5-6 to TRBJ2-3; 12 bases align to TRBD2. J lost 5 bases, V lost 1 base, and 5 bases had no gene match. Germline V gene data show CDR1 as SGHDT and CDR2 as YYEEEE. The length of the CDR3 is 16 residues. This CDR3 reads CASSLPSSGRVDTQYF. The DNA of the CDR3 is TGTGCCAGCAGCTTGCCTTCTAGCGGGAGGGTAGATACGCAGTATTTT.

This clone was found a few times. The genes are TRBV7-3 and TRBJ2-5; 7 bases are shared with TRBD2. J lost 2 bases, V lost 5 bases, and 8 bases had no gene match. The CDR3 is made up of 15 amino acids. Germline V gene data show CDR1 as SGHTA and CDR2 as FQGTGA. DNA for the CDR3: TGTGCCAGCAGCCGAGACGGGACTACACAAGAGACCCAGTACTTC. Translated, it gives CASSRDGTTQETQYF.

V gene TRBV4-1 combines with J gene TRBJ2-2; D uncertain. The CDR3 consists of 18 residues. Germline CDR1 reads MGHRA; CDR2 reads YSYEKL. V was trimmed by 0 bases and J by 2 bases, leaving 16 bases between them. CDR3 DNA: TGCGCCAGCAGCCAAGATATGGCCAGATCTTTAAACACCGGGGAGCTGTTTTTT. This encodes CASSQDMARSLNTGELFF.

This clone occurred a few times. V usage is TRBV10-1 and J usage is TRBJ2-1, with 7 nucleotides matching TRBD1. The trim removed 6 bases at V and 4 bases at J, leaving 9 bases unmatched. Germline values: CDR1 WNHNN, CDR2 SYGVQD (reference sequence). The CDR3 totals 15 residues. CDR3 DNA sequence: TGCGCCAGCAGCCCCGGGCAGGGGGTATACAATGAGCAGTTCTTC. Protein sequence: CASSPGQGVYNEQFF.

The chain employs TRBV10-3 and TRBJ2-1; possibly TRBD1 for D (5 bases). The germline CDR1 and CDR2 sequences are ENHRY and SYGVKD. V was trimmed by 0 bases and J by 9 bases, leaving 21 bases between them. The CDR3 has 17 residues. The CDR3: CAISESAGRGGRVEQFF. Here the CDR3 DNA reads TGTGCCATCAGTGAGTCAGCAGGAAGGGGCGGTCGGGTTGAGCAGTTCTTC.

This chain connects TRBV15 to TRBJ1-6, with D perhaps TRBD1 (6 bases). Germline CDR1 reads LNHNV; CDR2 reads YYDKDF (reference sequence). This CDR3 region has 17 residues. The V gene lost 0 bases and the J gene lost 10 bases, with 19 bases spanning the gap. The CDR3 coding sequence is TGTGCCACCAGCAGAGATCTCAGACAGGCCCTAGGCTCACCCCTCCACTTT. It yields the protein CATSRDLRQALGSPLHF.

V and J are TRBV5-4 and TRBJ2-2, with 12 positions matching TRBD2. J lost 7 bases, V lost 2 bases, and 15 bases had no gene match. This CDR3 is built from 19 residues. In germline, CDR1 is SGHNT, CDR2 YYREEE (reference sequence). The CDR3 DNA reads TGTGCCAGCAGCTTCCTCCGGAGTCTAGCGGGAGGGATCGGCGGGGAGCTGTTTTTT. Its translation: CASSFLRSLAGGIGGELFF.